Below are 21 T cell receptor beta chains sequenced from a single sample in a study of blood T cell repertoires in COVID-19. Generated by immunoSEQ multiplex PCR, the TCRdb table keeps only in-frame clones and is missing some. The top ten hold 5% to 6.5% of the sample, which has about 220,000 clones, roughly 80% seen once. The source material was peripheral blood. The source is a woman in her sixties or seventies who had recovered from COVID-19.

CDR3: CASSRRHGSYEQYF. The CDR3 DNA follows: TGTGCCAGCAGCCGCAGACATGGTTCCTACGAGCAGTACTTC. This chain connects TRBV11-2 to TRBJ2-7; D unresolved. The CDR3 is made up of 14 amino acids. The germline gives CDR1 SGHAT, CDR2 FQNNGV. V was trimmed by 5 bases and J by 1 base, leaving 12 bases between them.

The genes are TRBV2 and TRBJ1-6; D gene unclear. V dropped 6 bases and J dropped 9 bases, with 18 bases sitting between them. Germline CDR1 SNHLY, CDR2 FYNNEI. This CDR3 has 15 amino acids. The CDR3 region is CASRPGTLSSSPLHF. CDR3 sequence (DNA): TGTGCCAGCAGGCCGGGTACACTGTCGAGTTCACCCCTCCACTTT.

The gene calls are TRBV19 and TRBJ1-5; tentatively, D is TRBD1 (5 bases). The germline gives CDR1 LNHDA, CDR2 SQIVND (reference sequence). This CDR3 has 15 residues. The V end lost 6 bases, the J end lost 0 bases, and 12 bases lay between the germline ends. In nucleotides, the CDR3 is TGTGCCAGTAGAGGAGGGGTGAATAGCAATCAGCCCCAGCATTTT. It translates to CASRGGVNSNQPQHF.

Of note for this clone: At one of its ends the junction is not consistent with the germline gene, which may arise from a read error. The rearrangement links TRBV6-6 to TRBJ1-5; D possibly corresponds to TRBD1 (5 bases). This CDR3 has 14 amino acids. Looked up from germline, CDR1 is MNHNY and CDR2 is SVGAGI (reference sequence). CDR3 sequence: CASSSNTRTRGDDF. Written as DNA, the CDR3 is TGTGCCAGCAGTTCGAACACCCGGACAAGAGGAGATGACTTT.

V gene TRBV9 combines with J gene TRBJ1-2; D possibly corresponds to TRBD1 (6 bases). The CDR3 runs 15 residues. V gave up 2 bases and J gave up 8 bases, with 19 bases separating them. Germline-derived CDR1 and CDR2 are SGDLS and YYNGEE. The chain's CDR3 is CASSVMGQGYEGYTF. The CDR3 region has the DNA TGTGCCAGCAGCGTGATGGGCCAGGGGTATGAAGGCTACACCTTC.

V usage is TRBV7-8 and J usage is TRBJ1-1; D not resolved. The V end lost 0 bases, the J end lost 1 base, and 6 bases lay between the germline ends. This CDR3 is built from 14 residues. Germline-derived CDR1 and CDR2 are SGHVS and FQNEAQ. The CDR3 protein is CASSLASWNTEAFF. In nucleotides, the CDR3 is TGTGCCAGCAGCTTAGCTTCGTGGAACACTGAAGCTTTCTTT.

J is TRBJ2-3 and V is TRBV2, with a tentative D call TRBD1 (5 bases). CDR3 length equals 12 residues. The V and J ends lost 6 bases and 4 bases respectively, with 8 bases between them. Germline CDR1 SNHLY, CDR2 FYNNEI. The CDR3 DNA reads TGTGCCAGCAGGGACATCTCAGATACGCAGTATTTT. This translates into CASRDISDTQYF.

This clone appeared a few times. DNA of the CDR3: TGTGCCTGGAGTTCATACAGGGATGGTCAGCCCCAGCATTTT. It yields the protein CAWSSYRDGQPQHF. The chain recombines TRBV30 with TRBJ1-5, with D perhaps matching TRBD1 (6 bases). With 2 bases removed from V and 6 bases from J, the gap between germline ends came to 14 bases. Germline CDR1 is GTSNPN and CDR2 is SVGIG (reference sequence). CDR3 size: 14 residues.

The chain joins TRBV4-3 to TRBJ2-5; TRBD2 matches at 8 bases. The J segment lost 5 bases and the V segment lost 2 bases, leaving 4 bases of the junction unmatched. CDR1 and CDR2 (germline): LGHNA, YSLEER. The CDR3 has 14 residues. The CDR3 DNA is TGCGCCAGCAGCCAATGGACTAGCAGTGAGACCCAGTACTTC. Translated: CASSQWTSSETQYF.

The chain is built from TRBV10-3 and TRBJ1-4, with TRBD1 matching over 8 bases. Trimming removed 8 bases from V and 8 bases from J; junction bases left unmatched: 4. This CDR3 has 12 amino acids. Germline-derived CDR1 and CDR2 are ENHRY and SYGVKD. The CDR3 loop reads CAIGQGGEKLFF. The CDR3 DNA reads TGTGCCATCGGACAGGGTGGCGAAAAACTGTTTTTT.

This clone is a singleton in its sample. This chain uses TRBV11-3 with TRBJ1-6; D not resolved. The V end was cut by 5 bases, the J end by 6 bases, with 14 bases between. Germline CDR1 is SGHNT and CDR2 is YENEEA. CDR3 length: 15 residues. CDR3 sequence (DNA): TGTGCCAGCAGCACCCGTTTTGGACTTAATTCACCCCTCCACTTT. Translating it yields CASSTRFGLNSPLHF.

This chain links TRBV5-4 with TRBJ2-2; 11 bases are a match to TRBD2. This CDR3 is 17 amino acids long. V shed 1 base, J shed 0 bases, and the junction held 2 bases outside the gene matches. CDR1 SGHNT and CDR2 YYREEE come from the germline V gene (reference sequence). This chain's CDR3 is CASSLPSGGPNTGELFF. The CDR3 DNA reads as TGTGCCAGCAGCTTGCCTAGCGGGGGGCCGAACACCGGGGAGCTGTTTTTT.

The rearrangement uses TRBV9 and TRBJ2-2, with 10 bases matching TRBD2. J lost 5 bases, V lost 7 bases, and 8 bases had no gene match. The V gene's germline CDR1 is SGDLS and CDR2 YYNGEE. The CDR3 contains 15 residues. The CDR3 here is CASESGGVVTGELFF. The CDR3 DNA follows: TGTGCCAGCGAAAGCGGGGGGGTAGTTACCGGGGAGCTGTTTTTT.

The chain employs TRBV19 and TRBJ1-1; TRBD1 agrees at 8 bases. The CDR3 is made up of 14 amino acids. V was pared by 6 bases and J by 1 base, with 4 bases of the junction left unmatched. CDR1 is LNHDA and CDR2 is SQIVND in the germline V gene (reference sequence). The CDR3 region is CASRRTGTNTEAFF. Written as DNA, the CDR3 is TGTGCCAGTAGGCGGACAGGGACGAACACTGAAGCTTTCTTT.

This clone was observed a single time. The V gene is TRBV6-5, the J gene TRBJ1-2; weak D call: TRBD1 (6 bases). Germline CDR1 MNHEY, CDR2 SVGAGI. The length of the CDR3 is 14 residues. With 8 bases removed from V and 6 bases from J, the gap between germline ends came to 19 bases. CDR3 sequence (DNA): TGTGCCAGCTCCCTTTGGCAGGGGTCTAATGGCTACACCTTC. Encoded protein: CASSLWQGSNGYTF.

This chain uses TRBV6-6 with TRBJ2-7; 10 bases are shared with TRBD1. The CDR3 is 16 residues long. Germline loops: CDR1 MNHNY, CDR2 SVGAGI (reference sequence). J was trimmed by 1 base and V by 6 bases; bases with no gene match: 9. The chain's CDR3 is CASSKDRGRSSYEQYF. CDR3 bases: TGTGCCAGCAGCAAAGACAGGGGGCGATCGTCCTACGAGCAGTACTTC.

The V gene is TRBV3-1 (or the pseudogene TRBV3-2), the J gene TRBJ1-3; possible D gene TRBD1, 5 bases. Trimming cost V 4 bases and J 6 bases, with 10 bases left between them. Germline CDR1 reads LGHDT; CDR2 reads YNNKEL (reference sequence). This CDR3 region has 13 residues. The DNA for the CDR3 is TGTGCCAGCAGCCTACAGGTTGAAAACACCATATATTTT. It yields the protein CASSLQVENTIYF.

The V and J genes are TRBV12-3 or TRBV12-4 and TRBJ1-2; D not certain. Trimming took off 5 bases at V and 2 bases at J, with 9 bases between the two ends. The CDR3 has 13 amino acids. The CDR3 nucleotides are TGTGCCAGCAGTCGACGGGGAAACTATGGCTACACCTTC. Amino acids: CASSRRGNYGYTF.

This clone was detected only once. The chain couples TRBV7-2 to TRBJ1-2; D is unresolved. Germline loops: CDR1 SGHTA, CDR2 FQGNSA. V lost 1 base, J lost 1 base, and 7 bases lay in between. The CDR3 runs 14 residues. CDR3 in amino acids: CASSLGPDNYGYTF. The CDR3 region has the DNA TGTGCCAGCAGCTTAGGCCCAGATAACTATGGCTACACCTTC.

This sequence joins TRBV19 and TRBJ1-2, with D possibly being TRBD1 (6 bases). The CDR3 has 12 amino acids. Trimming shortened V by 6 bases and J by 4 bases, and 9 bases separated the two germline ends. The germline V gene has CDR1 LNHDA and CDR2 SQIVND (reference sequence). The CDR3 DNA reads TGTGCCAGTAGAAAGGACAGCTATGGCTACACCTTC. Protein: CASRKDSYGYTF.

This sequence joins TRBV4-1 and TRBJ1-1; D is unclear. The CDR3 extends over 14 amino acids. Per the germline V gene, CDR1 is MGHRA and CDR2 is YSYEKL. V lost 3 bases and J lost 0, with 8 bases in between. The CDR3 nucleotides are TGCGCCAGCAGCCATCCAGTGATGAACACTGAAGCTTTCTTT. This codes for CASSHPVMNTEAFF.